Below, 2 T cell receptor beta chains from the same sample are listed, as sequenced in a study of patients and donors after allogeneic stem cell transplantation. MiXCR was run by TCRdb on the RT-PCR reads, yielding one entry per CDR3 protein. This sample has roughly 960,000 distinct CDR3 sequences, with roughly 17% found just once. The sequenced material came from blood, either unsorted or a sorted T cell fraction (not recorded which). These receptors originate from a human donor who was either an allogeneic HSCT recipient or a stem cell or donor lymphocyte infusion donor (not recorded which). It is not recorded whose cells these are; they may come from a transplant donor.

In this sample, this clonotype turned up many times. The V call is TRBV12-3 or TRBV12-4, the J call TRBJ1-2; D possibly corresponds to TRBD1 (5 bases). The CDR3 loop spans 12 amino acids. The germline V and J ends were trimmed by 3 bases and 8 bases, with 10 bases remaining between them. CDR3 DNA sequence: TGTGCCAGCAGTTTTAGGGGCGACGGCTACACCTTC. Protein product: CASSFRGDGYTF.

This clonotype appeared a few times. The chain employs TRBV29-1 and TRBJ1-2; 9 nucleotides agree with TRBD1. V lost 5 bases to trimming and J lost 7 bases; unmatched junction nucleotides: 11. The CDR3 length is 14 residues. Germline lookup yields CDR1 SQVTM and CDR2 ANQGSEA. Here the CDR3 reads CSVTAPRQGVGYTF. The CDR3 coding sequence is TGCAGCGTTACGGCCCCCCGACAGGGGGTTGGCTACACCTTC.